Listed here is a single T cell receptor beta chain. The CDR3 consists of 17 residues. With V trimmed by 8 bases and J by 6 bases, 16 bases remained unmatched. Per the germline V gene, CDR1 is MDHEN and CDR2 is SYDVKM. Sequencing was performed with immunoSEQ multiplex PCR; in TCRdb, only in-frame clones are kept and a portion is missing. The table records 45,000 to 60,000 clones, around 90% of them present only once. These data are taken from a study of PD-1 blockade in classical Hodgkin lymphoma. Time point here: newly diagnosed, previously untreated cHL patient sample. PBMCs representing newly diagnosed, untreated classical Hodgkin lymphoma functioned as the comparison.

The sequenced material came from peripheral blood mononuclear cells (PBMCs). The TCR was taken from a human donor with classical Hodgkin lymphoma. The chain couples TRBV28 to TRBJ2-3, with 11 bases fitting TRBD1. The CDR3 spells CASPATGTGGILDTQYF. As DNA, the CDR3 is TGTGCCAGCCCTGCAACCGGGACAGGGGGAATTTTGGATACGCAGTATTTT.